The clone carrying this T cell receptor beta chain was found many times. There are 15 residues in the CDR3. Germline CDR1 SGHAT, CDR2 FQNNGV. V was clipped by 0 bases and J by 3 bases; unmatched bases: 5. Genomic DNA provided the template from which TCR beta CDR3 was amplified by two-round multiplex PCR. Round-one PCR had primers specific to each TRBV and TRBJ gene. One entry per CDR3 protein results from TCRdb running MiXCR on the multiplex PCR reads. The data hold fewer than 40,000 distinct CDR3 sequences, with 32% observed a single time. The data were obtained in a study of prognosis after radiotherapy for stage I lung cancer. Study summary: Between April 2018 and early 2019, patients with stage I non-small cell lung cancer were enrolled. Medically, all non-small cell lung cancer patients were deemed inoperable.

This TCR was sampled from a donor at least 50 years old with non-small cell lung cancer. Sequencing used PBMCs, obtained before or after stereotactic body radiation therapy (not recorded which). V and J are TRBV11-2 and TRBJ2-7, with TRBD1 matching 7 bases. The CDR3 protein is CASSLDVGQNYEQYF. CDR3 DNA sequence: TGTGCCAGCAGCTTAGACGTGGGACAGAACTACGAGCAGTACTTC.